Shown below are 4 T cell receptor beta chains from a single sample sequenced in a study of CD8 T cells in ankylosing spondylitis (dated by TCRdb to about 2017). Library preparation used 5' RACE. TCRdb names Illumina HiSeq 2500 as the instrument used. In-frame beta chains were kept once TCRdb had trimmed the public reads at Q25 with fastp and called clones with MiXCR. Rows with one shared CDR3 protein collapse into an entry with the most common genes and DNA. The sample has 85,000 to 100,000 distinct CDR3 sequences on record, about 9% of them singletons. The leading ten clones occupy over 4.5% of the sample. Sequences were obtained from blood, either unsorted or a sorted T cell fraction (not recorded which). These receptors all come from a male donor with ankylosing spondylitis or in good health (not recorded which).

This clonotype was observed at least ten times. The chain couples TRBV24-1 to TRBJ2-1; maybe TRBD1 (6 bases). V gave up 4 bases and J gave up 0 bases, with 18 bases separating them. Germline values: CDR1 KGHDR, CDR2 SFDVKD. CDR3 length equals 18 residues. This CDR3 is CATSESYRVQSSYNEQFF. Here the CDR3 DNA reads TGTGCCACCAGTGAGTCCTACAGGGTACAAAGCTCCTACAATGAGCAGTTCTTC.

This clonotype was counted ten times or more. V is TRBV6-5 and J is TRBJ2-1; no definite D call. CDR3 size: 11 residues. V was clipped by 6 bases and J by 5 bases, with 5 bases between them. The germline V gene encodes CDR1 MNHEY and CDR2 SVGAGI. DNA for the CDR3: TGTGCCAGCAGGACGAACAATGAGCAGTTCTTC. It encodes CASRTNNEQFF.

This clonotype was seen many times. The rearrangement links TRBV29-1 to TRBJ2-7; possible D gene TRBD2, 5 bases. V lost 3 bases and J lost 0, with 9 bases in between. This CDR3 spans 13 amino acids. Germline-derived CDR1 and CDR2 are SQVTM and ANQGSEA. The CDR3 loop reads CSVEGDSSYEQYF. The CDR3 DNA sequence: TGCAGCGTTGAGGGAGATTCCTCCTACGAGCAGTACTTC.

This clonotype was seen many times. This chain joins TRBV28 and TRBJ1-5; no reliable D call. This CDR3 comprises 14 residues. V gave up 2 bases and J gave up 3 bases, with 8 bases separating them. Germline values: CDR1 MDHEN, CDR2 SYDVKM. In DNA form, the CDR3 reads TGTGCCAGCAGTTTACTCGCCCTCAATCAGCCCCAGCATTTT. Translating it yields CASSLLALNQPQHF.